This T cell receptor beta chain came from a study of response to subunit inactivated influenza vaccine. Overall study findings and caveats: Few new T cells, the authors suggested, are recruited by each seasonal influenza vaccination.

This clonotype has a count of ten or more. The antigen is undetermined. TCRdb itself ran the RT-PCR reads through MiXCR, one entry per CDR3 protein. The sample lists hundreds of thousands of distinct CDR3 sequences, roughly 14% seen once, with roughly 11% in the top ten. CDR3 length: 14 amino acids. Trimming left V 7 bases short and J 4 bases short, with 16 bases between. Germline CDR1 is MDHEN and CDR2 is SYDVKM. The source was PBMCs from blood, collected roughly 12 days after vaccination. This clonotype was sampled from a man aged 50 to 59 who received an inactivated influenza vaccine. The rearrangement uses TRBV28 and TRBJ1-1; D is uncertain. CDR3 DNA sequence: TGTGCCAGCAAGACACCAAGACGGCCCACTGAAGCTTTCTTT. Its translation: CASKTPRRPTEAFF.